One sample yielded the 3 T cell receptor beta chains listed below, sequenced in a study of a mutant IDH1 vaccine in newly diagnosed glioma. Specified time point: baseline, week 1 (first vaccination visit). Treatment in this sample: pre-vaccination baseline after standard-of-care therapy. Only in-frame clones appear in the TCRdb table, and some are missing; sequencing was by immunoSEQ multiplex PCR. There are about 88,000 clones in the sample; over 70% occur only once, and 5% to 5.5% lies in the top ten. The source was PBMCs, collected from a glioma patient treated with radiotherapy, temozolomide or both. These receptors were collected from a man in his forties with glioma. Some clones in this sample may be carry-over from other donors' samples.

The CDR3 DNA is TGTGCCTGGAGTCGGGGGGTGGCAAACTATGGCTACACCTTC. Its protein product is CAWSRGVANYGYTF. The chain couples TRBV30 to TRBJ1-2, with TRBD1 as a possible D gene (5 bases). The CDR3 consists of 14 residues. The V end lost 2 bases, the J end lost 2 bases, and 12 bases lay between the germline ends. Germline CDR1 GTSNPN, CDR2 SVGIG (reference sequence).

The rearrangement joins TRBV7-9 to TRBJ2-7; 7 bases line up with TRBD1. The CDR3 has 15 residues. Germline CDR1 and CDR2: SEHNR and FQNEAQ (reference sequence). The V gene end was trimmed by 6 bases and the J gene end by 1 base; junction bases not matched to a gene: 9. The CDR3 is CASSYSGTESYEQYF. DNA for the CDR3: TGTGCCAGCAGTTATTCCGGGACAGAGTCCTACGAGCAGTACTTC. Filled out from reference TRBV7-9 and TRBJ2-7, the complete variable domain reads DTGVSQNPRHKITKRGQNVTFRCDPISEHNRLYWYRQTLGQGPEFLTYFQNEAQLEKSRLLSDRFSAERPKGSFSTLEIQRTEQGDSAMYLCASSYSGTESYEQYFGPGTRLTVT.

In its sample, this clone was seen a few times. CDR3 coding DNA: TGTGCCAGCTCACCACTTAGGGAGCAACAGGGCTACACCTTC. It codes for CASSPLREQQGYTF. V usage is TRBV18 and J usage is TRBJ1-2; D remains ambiguous. Germline CDR1 and CDR2: KGHSH and LQKENI. V lost 1 base and J 8 bases, leaving 14 bases between the germline ends. This CDR3 spans 14 amino acids.